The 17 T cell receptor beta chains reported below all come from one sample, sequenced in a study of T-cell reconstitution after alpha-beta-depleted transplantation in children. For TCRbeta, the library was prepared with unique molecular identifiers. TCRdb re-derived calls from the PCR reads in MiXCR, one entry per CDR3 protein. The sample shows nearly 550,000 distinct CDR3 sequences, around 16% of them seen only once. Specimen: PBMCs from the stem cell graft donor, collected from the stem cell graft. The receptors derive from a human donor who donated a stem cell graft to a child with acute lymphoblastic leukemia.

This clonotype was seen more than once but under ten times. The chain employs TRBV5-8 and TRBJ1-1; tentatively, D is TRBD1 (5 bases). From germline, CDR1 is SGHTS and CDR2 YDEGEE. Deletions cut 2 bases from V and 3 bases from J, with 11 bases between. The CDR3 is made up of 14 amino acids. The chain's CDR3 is CASSFFGGDTEAFF. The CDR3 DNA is TGTGCCAGCAGCTTCTTTGGGGGAGACACTGAAGCTTTCTTT.

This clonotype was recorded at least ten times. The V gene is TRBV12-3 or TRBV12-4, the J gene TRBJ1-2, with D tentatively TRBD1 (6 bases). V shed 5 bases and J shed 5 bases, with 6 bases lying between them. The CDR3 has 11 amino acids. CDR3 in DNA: TGTGCCAGCAGTACAGGGTATGGCTACACCTTC. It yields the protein CASSTGYGYTF.

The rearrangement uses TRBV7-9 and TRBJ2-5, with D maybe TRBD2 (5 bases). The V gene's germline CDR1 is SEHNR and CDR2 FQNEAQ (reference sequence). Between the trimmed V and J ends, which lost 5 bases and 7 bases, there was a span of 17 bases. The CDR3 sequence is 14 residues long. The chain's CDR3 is CASSMGLRGGTQYF. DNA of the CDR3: TGTGCCAGCAGCATGGGCCTACGAGGAGGGACCCAGTACTTC.

CDR3 in amino acids: CASSYSVAGSSYEQYF. CDR3 nucleotide sequence: TGTGCCAGCAGTTACTCGGTGGCGGGCAGTTCCTACGAGCAGTACTTC. The J gene is TRBJ2-7, the V gene TRBV6-5; the D gene is possibly TRBD2 (5 bases). V dropped 0 bases and J dropped 1 base, with 13 bases sitting between them. The CDR3 runs to 16 residues. Germline V gene data show CDR1 as MNHEY and CDR2 as SVGAGI.

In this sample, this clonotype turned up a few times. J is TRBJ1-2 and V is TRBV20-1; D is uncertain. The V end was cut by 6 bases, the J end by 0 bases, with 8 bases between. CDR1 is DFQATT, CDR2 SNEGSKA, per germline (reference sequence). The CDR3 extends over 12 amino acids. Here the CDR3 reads CSAADANYGYTF. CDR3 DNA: TGCAGTGCGGCGGATGCTAACTATGGCTACACCTTC.

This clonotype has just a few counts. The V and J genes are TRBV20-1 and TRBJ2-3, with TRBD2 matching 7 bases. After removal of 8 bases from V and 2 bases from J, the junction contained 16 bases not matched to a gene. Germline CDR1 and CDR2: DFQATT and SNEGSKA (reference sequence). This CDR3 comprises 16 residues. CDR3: CSPTSPREAYTDTQYF. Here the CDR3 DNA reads TGCAGTCCAACTAGTCCTCGGGAGGCCTACACAGATACGCAGTATTTT.

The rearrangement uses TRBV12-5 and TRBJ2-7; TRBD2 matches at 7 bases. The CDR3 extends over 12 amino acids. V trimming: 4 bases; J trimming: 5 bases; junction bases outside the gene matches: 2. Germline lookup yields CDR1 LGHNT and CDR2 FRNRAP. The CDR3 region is CASGWGGNEQYF. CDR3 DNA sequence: TGTGCTAGTGGTTGGGGGGGAAACGAGCAGTACTTC.

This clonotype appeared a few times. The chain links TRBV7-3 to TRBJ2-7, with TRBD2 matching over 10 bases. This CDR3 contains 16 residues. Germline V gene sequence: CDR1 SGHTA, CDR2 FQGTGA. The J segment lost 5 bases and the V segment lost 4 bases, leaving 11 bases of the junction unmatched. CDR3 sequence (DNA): TGTGCCAGCAGCTCACAACCGGGACTAGCGTTTAACGAGCAGTACTTC. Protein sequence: CASSSQPGLAFNEQYF.

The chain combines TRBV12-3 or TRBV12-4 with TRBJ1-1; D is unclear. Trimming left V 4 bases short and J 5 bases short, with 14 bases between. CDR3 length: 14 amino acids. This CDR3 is CASSSIKLGTEAFF. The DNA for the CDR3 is TGTGCCAGCAGTTCCATTAAGCTGGGTACTGAAGCTTTCTTT.

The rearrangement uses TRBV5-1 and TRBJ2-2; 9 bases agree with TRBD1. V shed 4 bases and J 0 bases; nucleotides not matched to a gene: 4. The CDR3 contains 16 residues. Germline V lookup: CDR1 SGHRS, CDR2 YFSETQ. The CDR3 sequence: CASSRGTGTNTGELFF. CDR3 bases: TGCGCCAGCAGCCGCGGGACAGGGACGAACACCGGGGAGCTGTTTTTT.

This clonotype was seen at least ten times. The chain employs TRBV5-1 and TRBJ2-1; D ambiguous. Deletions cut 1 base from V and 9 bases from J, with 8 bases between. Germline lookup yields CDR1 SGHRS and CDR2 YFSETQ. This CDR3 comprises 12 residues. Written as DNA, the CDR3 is TGCGCCAGCAGCTTGTTGGCAGCTGAGCAGTTCTTC. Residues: CASSLLAAEQFF. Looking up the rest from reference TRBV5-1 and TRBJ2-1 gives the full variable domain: KAGVTQTPRYLIKTRGQQVTLSCSPISGHRSVSWYQQTPGQGLQFLFEYFSETQRNKGNFPGRFSGRQFSNSRSEMNVSTLELGDSALYLCASSLLAAEQFFGPGTRLTVL.

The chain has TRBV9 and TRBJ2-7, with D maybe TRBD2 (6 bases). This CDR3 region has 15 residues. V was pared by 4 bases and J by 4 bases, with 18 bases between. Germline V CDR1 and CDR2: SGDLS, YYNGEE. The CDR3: CASSSSGLLAYEQYF. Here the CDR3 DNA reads TGTGCCAGCAGCTCCTCGGGACTCCTAGCTTACGAGCAGTACTTC.

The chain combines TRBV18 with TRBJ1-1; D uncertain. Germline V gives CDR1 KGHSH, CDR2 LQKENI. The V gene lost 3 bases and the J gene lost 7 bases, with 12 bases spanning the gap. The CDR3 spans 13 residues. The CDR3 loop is CASSPLSEYEAFF. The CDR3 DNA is TGTGCCAGCTCACCTCTTTCCGAGTATGAAGCTTTCTTT. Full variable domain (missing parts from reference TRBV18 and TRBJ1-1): NAGVMQNPRHLVRRRGQEARLRCSPMKGHSHVYWYRQLPEEGLKFMVYLQKENIIDESGMPKERFSAEFPKEGPSILRIQQVVRGDSAAYFCASSPLSEYEAFFGQGTRLTVV.

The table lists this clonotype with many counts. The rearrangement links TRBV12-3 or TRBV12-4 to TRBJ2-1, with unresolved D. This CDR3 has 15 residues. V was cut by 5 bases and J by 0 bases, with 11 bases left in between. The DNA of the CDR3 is TGTGCCAGCAGTCTAGGGTTGAACTCCTACAATGAGCAGTTCTTC. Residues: CASSLGLNSYNEQFF.

The DNA for the CDR3 is TGCGCCAGCAGTATCCCTTTTCCAGGGGGCCCTTATCAGCCCCAGCATTTT. This encodes CASSIPFPGGPYQPQHF. The chain joins TRBV5-1 to TRBJ1-5; 8 bases are a match to TRBD1. The trim removed 5 bases at V and 5 bases at J, leaving 15 bases unmatched. This CDR3 region has 17 residues. CDR1 is SGHRS and CDR2 is YFSETQ in the germline V gene.

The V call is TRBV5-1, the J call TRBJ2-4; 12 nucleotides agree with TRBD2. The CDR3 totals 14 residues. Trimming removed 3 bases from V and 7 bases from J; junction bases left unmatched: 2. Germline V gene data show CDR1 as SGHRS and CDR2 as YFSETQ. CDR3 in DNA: TGCGCCAGCAGCTATACTAGCGGGGGGAACATTCAGTACTTC. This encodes CASSYTSGGNIQYF.

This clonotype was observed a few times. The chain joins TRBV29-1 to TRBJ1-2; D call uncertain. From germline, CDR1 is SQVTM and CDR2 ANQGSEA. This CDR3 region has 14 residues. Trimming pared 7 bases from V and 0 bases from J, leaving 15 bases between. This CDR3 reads CSGERAGANYGYTF. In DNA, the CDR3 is TGCAGCGGGGAGCGGGCAGGAGCTAACTATGGCTACACCTTC.